This is a list of T cell receptor beta chains from one sample in a study of cytomegalovirus exposure and HLA in healthy donors. Method: immunoSEQ multiplex PCR; TCRdb's copy keeps in-frame clones and lacks some. Of over 85,000 clones in the sample, under 95% were seen once. Material: PBMCs. The receptors originated from a woman in her 30s in good health and CMV-seropositive. The CDR3 runs from the conserved cysteine through the conserved F or W. A D gene is named only where the DNA matches it firmly. For some rows the clone size is stated as once, few or many, or as a class when expanded; others skip it.

size | J | D | V | CDR3 | DNA
. | TRBJ1-2 | . | TRBV6-6 | CASSYGHRVLAYGYTF | TGTGCCAGCAGTTACGGGCACAGGGTGTTGGCCTATGGCTACACCTTC
. | TRBJ1-2 | . | TRBV7-3 | CASSSPRQIQIPNYGYTF | TGTGCCAGCAGCTCACCCCGACAGATTCAAATCCCTAACTATGGCTACACCTTC
. | TRBJ1-5 | . | TRBV19 | CASSMIRVANQPQHF | TGTGCCAGTAGTATGATCCGGGTAGCTAATCAGCCCCAGCATTTT
. | TRBJ2-1 | . | TRBV30 | CAWSWRPGDNEQFF | TGTGCCTGGAGTTGGCGACCTGGAGACAATGAGCAGTTCTTC
once | TRBJ2-3 | . | TRBV7-9 | CASSPTGSTDTQYF | TGTGCCAGCAGCCCGACAGGTAGCACAGATACGCAGTATTTT
. | TRBJ1-1 | TRBD1 | TRBV29-1 | CSARKGAPTEAFF | TGCAGCGCCCGAAAGGGGGCGCCCACTGAAGCTTTCTTT
. | TRBJ2-5 | . | TRBV21-1 | CASSPGTSKWGPETQYF | TGTGCCAGCAGCCCCGGGACTAGCAAGTGGGGTCCAGAGACCCAGTACTTC
. | TRBJ1-5 | . | TRBV4-1 | CASSQVGRINQPQHF | TGCGCCAGCAGCCAAGTGGGGAGGATCAATCAGCCCCAGCATTTT
. | TRBJ2-3 | . | TRBV30 | CAWTQRPRKLPDTQYF | TGTGCCTGGACCCAACGGCCGAGGAAACTACCAGATACGCAGTATTTT
. | TRBJ2-5 | . | TRBV9 | CASSVGGRGQETQYF | TGTGCCAGCAGCGTAGGTGGAAGAGGCCAAGAGACCCAGTACTTC
. | TRBJ2-5 | TRBD2 | TRBV9 | CASSAGTSTQTQYF | TGTGCCAGCAGCGCAGGGACTAGTACTCAGACCCAGTACTTC
. | TRBJ2-7 | . | TRBV29-1 | CSVVVSGGYEQYF | TGCAGCGTTGTCGTTAGCGGCGGCTACGAGCAGTACTTC
. | TRBJ2-2 | TRBD2 | TRBV4-1 | CASNRLAGDTGELFF | TGCGCCAGCAACCGACTAGCGGGAGACACCGGGGAGCTGTTTTTT
few | TRBJ1-2 | TRBD1 | TRBV7-2 | CASSSYSRGQSYGYTF | TGTGCCAGCAGCTCTTACTCTAGGGGGCAGAGCTATGGCTACACCTTC
. | TRBJ1-3 | . | TRBV5-6 | CASSFRGAGNTIYF | TGTGCCAGCAGCTTTCGGGGAGCGGGAAACACCATATATTTT
. | TRBJ1-5 | . | TRBV18 | CASSPEQGQSNQPQHF | TGTGCCAGCTCACCCGAACAAGGACAGTCCAATCAGCCCCAGCATTTT
. | TRBJ1-2 | . | TRBV11-2 | CASSLRPENYGYTF | TGTGCCAGCAGCTTACGTCCAGAAAACTATGGCTACACCTTC
. | TRBJ2-3 | . | TRBV4-3 | CASSQGDYRVTDTQYF | TGCGCCAGCAGCCAAGGGGACTACAGGGTCACAGATACGCAGTATTTT
. | TRBJ2-1 | TRBD2 | TRBV28 | CASSKAGGLNEQFF | TGTGCCAGCAGTAAGGCGGGAGGGTTGAATGAGCAGTTCTTC
. | TRBJ1-2 | . | TRBV7-6 | CASGAHQDAGLHSF | TGTGCCAGCGGGGCCCACCAGGACGCGGGGTTGCATAGCTTC
. | TRBJ2-1 | . | TRBV7-8 | CASSLGVYSSYNEQFF | TGTGCCAGCAGCCTAGGAGTGTACAGCTCCTACAATGAGCAGTTCTTC
. | TRBJ2-1 | TRBD2 | TRBV28 | CASSFLVGAGVYNEQFF | TGTGCCAGCAGTTTTCTTGTGGGAGCGGGGGTTTACAATGAGCAGTTCTTC
. | TRBJ2-7 | TRBD1 | TRBV18 | CASSPRDRGMREQYF | TGTGCCAGCTCACCACGAGACAGGGGGATGAGGGAGCAGTACTTC
. | TRBJ2-2 | . | TRBV11-2 | CASNPTGYPGELFF | TGTGCCAGCAACCCGACAGGCTACCCCGGGGAGCTGTTTTTT
once | TRBJ2-1 | . | TRBV7-9 | CASSGRGVEAYNEQFF | TGTGCCAGCAGCGGTCGGGGTGTGGAGGCCTACAATGAGCAGTTCTTC
. | TRBJ2-6 | TRBD1 | TRBV27 | CASTNHGTAGANVLTF | TGTGCCAGCACCAACCACGGGACAGCTGGGGCCAACGTCCTGACTTTC
. | TRBJ2-7 | . | TRBV11-1 | CASSLAAGTALYYEQYF | TGTGCCAGCAGCTTAGCGGCGGGCACGGCGCTATATTACGAGCAGTACTTC
. | TRBJ2-6 | TRBD2 | TRBV28 | CASSILAGGLGANVLTF | TGTGCCAGCAGTATACTAGCGGGAGGGCTCGGGGCCAACGTCCTGACTTTC
. | TRBJ2-7 | . | TRBV19 | CASSIAARQAYEQYF | TGTGCCAGTAGTATAGCGGCACGACAGGCCTACGAGCAGTACTTC
once | TRBJ2-1 | TRBD2 | TRBV4-3 | CASRALAGFNEQFF | TGCGCCAGTCGCGCGTTAGCGGGATTCAATGAGCAGTTCTTC
once | TRBJ2-1 | . | TRBV9 | CASSVDSYNEQFF | TGTGCCAGCAGCGTGGACTCATACAATGAGCAGTTCTTC
. | TRBJ1-1 | TRBD1 | TRBV28 | CASRRQGAAEAFF | TGTGCCAGCAGACGACAGGGGGCGGCTGAAGCTTTCTTT
. | TRBJ1-1 | TRBD1 | TRBV29-1 | CSVEKGDRGDAFF | TGCAGCGTTGAAAAAGGGGACAGGGGGGACGCTTTCTTT
. | TRBJ1-5 | . | TRBV5-5 | CASSLDPYFGVHQPQHF | TGTGCCAGCAGCTTGGACCCTTACTTCGGGGTTCATCAGCCCCAGCATTTT
. | TRBJ1-1 | . | TRBV14 | CASSQDIGDTEAFF | TGTGCCAGCAGCCAAGATATCGGGGACACTGAAGCTTTCTTT
. | TRBJ1-5 | . | TRBV18 | CASSPAKNQPQHF | TGTGCCAGCTCACCAGCGAAGAATCAGCCCCAGCATTTT
few | TRBJ2-3 | . | TRBV19 | CASKGDTDTQYF | TGTGCCAGTAAAGGGGACACAGATACGCAGTATTTT
. | TRBJ1-5 | TRBD1 | TRBV6-4 | CASRNRGGEQPQHF | TGTGCCAGCAGGAACCGAGGGGGCGAGCAGCCCCAGCATTTT
. | TRBJ2-1 | . | TRBV7-2 | CASSLSRYNEQFF | TGTGCCAGCAGCCTGAGTCGTTACAATGAGCAGTTCTTC
. | TRBJ2-1 | . | TRBV10-1 | CASAPGGYNEQFF | TGCGCCAGCGCACCCGGCGGTTACAATGAGCAGTTCTTC
. | TRBJ2-1 | TRBD2 | TRBV4-1 | CASSPSAGGPYNEQFF | TGCGCCAGCAGCCCTTCGGCGGGAGGGCCCTACAATGAGCAGTTCTTC
. | TRBJ1-2 | TRBD1 | TRBV7-2 | CASSLFWTGRVDYTF | TGTGCCAGCAGCCTTTTCTGGACAGGGCGAGTTGACTACACCTTC
once | TRBJ1-4 | TRBD1 | TRBV6-4 | CASSGYTGGLATNEKLFF | TGTGCCAGCAGTGGGTATACAGGGGGCTTGGCAACTAATGAAAAACTGTTTTTT
. | TRBJ2-7 | TRBD1 | TRBV29-1 | CSVGDRVDHEQYF | TGCAGCGTCGGGGACAGGGTGGACCACGAGCAGTACTTC
. | TRBJ2-2 | . | TRBV7-2 | CASSSTSLAFANTGELFF | TGTGCCAGCAGCTCCACTAGCTTAGCGTTCGCGAACACCGGGGAGCTGTTTTTT
. | TRBJ2-7 | TRBD1 | TRBV27 | CASSRGRGNYEQYF | TGTGCCAGCAGCAGGGGGCGGGGAAACTACGAGCAGTACTTC
. | TRBJ1-2 | . | TRBV4-1 | CASSQEEKPFFYGYTF | TGCGCCAGCAGCCAAGAAGAGAAGCCCTTCTTCTATGGCTACACCTTC
. | TRBJ2-7 | . | TRBV29-1 | CSVVGSSYEQYF | TGCAGCGTTGTTGGGAGCTCCTACGAGCAGTACTTC
. | TRBJ1-1 | TRBD1 | TRBV19 | CASRTGANTEAFF | TGTGCCAGTCGGACAGGGGCGAACACTGAAGCTTTCTTT
. | TRBJ2-3 | . | TRBV4-3 | CASSQATTWSDTQYF | TGCGCCAGCAGCCAAGCCACGACTTGGTCAGATACGCAGTATTTT
. | TRBJ2-7 | TRBD1 | TRBV10-3 | CAISGISGQASYEQYF | TGTGCCATCAGTGGGATATCGGGACAGGCTTCGTACGAGCAGTACTTC
. | TRBJ1-5 | . | TRBV5-4 | CASSLYGGSNQPQHF | TGTGCCAGCAGCTTGTACGGGGGAAGCAATCAGCCCCAGCATTTT
. | TRBJ2-7 | TRBD2 | TRBV2 | CASSAGRASYEQYF | TGTGCCAGCAGTGCCGGGAGGGCCTCCTACGAGCAGTACTTC